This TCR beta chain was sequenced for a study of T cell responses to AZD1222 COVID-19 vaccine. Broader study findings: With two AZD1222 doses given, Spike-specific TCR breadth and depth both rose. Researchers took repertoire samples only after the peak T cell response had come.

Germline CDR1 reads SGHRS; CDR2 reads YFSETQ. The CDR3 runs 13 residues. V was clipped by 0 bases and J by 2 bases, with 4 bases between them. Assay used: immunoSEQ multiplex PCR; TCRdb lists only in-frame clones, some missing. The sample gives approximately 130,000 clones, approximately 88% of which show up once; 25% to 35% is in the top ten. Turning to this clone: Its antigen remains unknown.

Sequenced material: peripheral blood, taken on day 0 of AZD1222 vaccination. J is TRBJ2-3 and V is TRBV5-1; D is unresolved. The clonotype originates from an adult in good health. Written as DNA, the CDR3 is TGCGCCAGCAGCTTGGTCCCCACAGATACGCAGTATTTT. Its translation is CASSLVPTDTQYF.